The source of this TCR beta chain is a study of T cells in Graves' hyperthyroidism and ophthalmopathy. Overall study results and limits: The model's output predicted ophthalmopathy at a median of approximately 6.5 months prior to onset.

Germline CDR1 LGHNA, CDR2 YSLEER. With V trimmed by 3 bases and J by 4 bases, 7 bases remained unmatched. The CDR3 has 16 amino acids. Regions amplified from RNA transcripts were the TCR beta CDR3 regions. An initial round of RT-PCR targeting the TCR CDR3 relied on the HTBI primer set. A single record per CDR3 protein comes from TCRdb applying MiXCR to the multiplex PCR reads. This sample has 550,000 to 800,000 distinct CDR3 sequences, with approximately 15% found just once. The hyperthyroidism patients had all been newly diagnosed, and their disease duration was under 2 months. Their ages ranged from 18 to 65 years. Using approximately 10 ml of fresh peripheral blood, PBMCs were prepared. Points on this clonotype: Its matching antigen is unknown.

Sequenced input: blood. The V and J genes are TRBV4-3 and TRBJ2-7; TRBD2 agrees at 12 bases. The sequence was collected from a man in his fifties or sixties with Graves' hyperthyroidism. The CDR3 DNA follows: TGCGCCAGCAGCCAGTCTAGCGGGAGGGGTTCGTACGAGCAGTACTTC. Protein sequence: CASSQSSGRGSYEQYF.